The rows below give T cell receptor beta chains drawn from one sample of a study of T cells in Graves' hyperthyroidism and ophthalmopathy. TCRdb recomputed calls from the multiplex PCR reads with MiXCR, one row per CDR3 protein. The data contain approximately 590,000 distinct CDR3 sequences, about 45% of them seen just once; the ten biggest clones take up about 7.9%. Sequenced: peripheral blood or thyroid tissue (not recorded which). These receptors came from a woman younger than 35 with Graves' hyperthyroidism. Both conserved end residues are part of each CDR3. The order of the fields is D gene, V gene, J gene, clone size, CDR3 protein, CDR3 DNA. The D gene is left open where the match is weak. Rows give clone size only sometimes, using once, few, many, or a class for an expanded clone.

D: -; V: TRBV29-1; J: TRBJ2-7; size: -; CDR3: CSGGGNEQYF; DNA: TGCAGCGGCGGTGGGAACGAGCAGTACTTC
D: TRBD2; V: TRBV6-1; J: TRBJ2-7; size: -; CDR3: CASSHGTSGSRTYEQYF; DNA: TGTGCCAGCAGTCACGGGACTAGCGGGAGTAGGACCTACGAGCAGTACTTC
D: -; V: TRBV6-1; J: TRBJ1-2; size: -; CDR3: CASRRGWYGYTF; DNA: TGTGCCAGCAGAAGGGGCTGGTATGGCTACACCTTC
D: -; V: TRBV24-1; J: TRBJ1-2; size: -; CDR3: CADRDGGGYGYTF; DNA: TGTGCGGACCGGGACGGAGGTGGCTATGGCTACACCTTC
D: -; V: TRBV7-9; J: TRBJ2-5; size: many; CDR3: CASSGTVQETQYF; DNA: TGTGCCAGCAGCGGGACGGTCCAAGAGACCCAGTACTTC
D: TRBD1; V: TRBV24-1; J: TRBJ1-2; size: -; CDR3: CATSDLRGTGEFGYTF; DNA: TGTGCCACCAGTGATTTGCGCGGGACAGGGGAGTTCGGCTACACCTTC
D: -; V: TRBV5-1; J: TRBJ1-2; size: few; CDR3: CASSPDPFDRIYGYTF; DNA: TGCGCCAGCAGCCCGGACCCATTCGACAGGATCTATGGCTACACCTTC
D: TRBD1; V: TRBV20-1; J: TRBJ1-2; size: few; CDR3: CSASQGADYGYTF; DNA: TGCAGTGCTAGCCAGGGGGCCGACTATGGCTACACCTTC
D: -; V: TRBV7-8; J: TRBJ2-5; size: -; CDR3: CASSWKPGPQETQYF; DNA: TGTGCCAGCAGCTGGAAGCCGGGACCCCAAGAGACCCAGTACTTC
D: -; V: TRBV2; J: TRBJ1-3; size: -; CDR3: CASSGQGGNTIYF; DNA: TGTGCCAGCAGTGGCCAGGGCGGAAACACCATATATTTT
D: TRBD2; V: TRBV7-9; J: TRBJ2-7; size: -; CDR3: CASRRLAGADEQYF; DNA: TGTGCCAGCAGGAGACTAGCGGGAGCTGACGAGCAGTACTTC
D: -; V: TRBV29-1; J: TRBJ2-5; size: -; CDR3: CSVEETGRGETQYF; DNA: TGCAGCGTTGAAGAGACAGGGAGGGGGGAAACCCAGTACTTC
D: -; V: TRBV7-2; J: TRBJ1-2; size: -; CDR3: CASSHQGQARGYTF; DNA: TGCGCCAGCAGCCATCAAGGGCAGGCGAGGGGCTACACCTTC
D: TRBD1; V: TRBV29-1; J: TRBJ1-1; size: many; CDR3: CSVGDRPYTEAFF; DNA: TGCAGCGTTGGGGACAGGCCGTACACTGAAGCTTTCTTT
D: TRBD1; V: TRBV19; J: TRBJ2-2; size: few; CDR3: CASSRQGGNTGELFF; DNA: TGTGCCAGTAGTCGACAGGGCGGAAACACCGGGGAGCTGTTTTTT
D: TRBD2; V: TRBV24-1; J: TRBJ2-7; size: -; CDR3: CATSDRGTSGRGEQYF; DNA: TGTGCCACCAGTGACCGGGGGACTAGCGGGAGAGGCGAGCAGTACTTC
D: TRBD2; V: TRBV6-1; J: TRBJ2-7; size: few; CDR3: CASSGGLAGVEQYF; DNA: TGTGCCAGTAGTGGGGGACTAGCGGGAGTCGAGCAGTACTTC
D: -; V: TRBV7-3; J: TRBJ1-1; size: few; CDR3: CASSLPYRVRNTEAFF; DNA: TGTGCCAGCAGCTTACCCTACAGGGTTAGGAACACTGAAGCTTTCTTT
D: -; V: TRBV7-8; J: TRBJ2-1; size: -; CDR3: CASSPGGDGEQFF; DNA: TGTGCCAGCAGCCCCGGCGGGGACGGAGAGCAGTTCTTC
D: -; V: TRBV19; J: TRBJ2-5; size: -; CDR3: CASGDREGQETQYF; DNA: TGTGCCAGTGGCGACAGGGAGGGCCAAGAGACCCAGTACTTC
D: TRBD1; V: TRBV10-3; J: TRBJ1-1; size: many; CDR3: CASRDRVVLVTEAFF; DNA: TGTGCCAGTAGGGACAGGGTGGTTTTGGTGACTGAAGCTTTCTTT
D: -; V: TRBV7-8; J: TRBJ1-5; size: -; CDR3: CASSQDNRASNQPQHF; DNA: TGTGCCAGCAGCCAAGATAACAGGGCGAGCAATCAGCCCCAGCATTTT
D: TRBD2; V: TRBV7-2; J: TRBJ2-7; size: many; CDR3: CASGTTSGSSYEQYF; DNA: TGTGCCAGCGGAACAACTAGCGGGAGCTCCTACGAGCAGTACTTC
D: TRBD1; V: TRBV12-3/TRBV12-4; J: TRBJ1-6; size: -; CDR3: CASSTRQGEFSPLHF; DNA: TGTGCCAGCAGTACTCGACAGGGGGAATTTTCACCCCTCCACTTT